The sequence of this T cell receptor beta chain was determined in a study of vaccination effects on CD4 cells after COVID-19. Study context: The median interval between the second dose and post-vaccine sampling was 72 days.

Study-level findings and limits: Infection- and vaccine-induced clones contracted markedly late after vaccination.

A few counts support this clone. Its antigen is not known. The sample has other DNA sequences that encode this CDR3 too. Expansion with viral peptide pools was applied to antigen-specific CD4+ T cells by the ViraFEST assay prior to sequencing. Cultured cells yielded isolated CD4+ T cells after roughly 11 days. Participants received two doses of either the BNT162b2 or mRNA-1273 vaccine. Wells containing two million PBMC each were cultured with 9 to 10 IU/ml IL-2 and approximately 10 ug/ml peptides. On days 3 and 7, fresh IL-2 medium replaced half the medium. Generated by immunoSEQ multiplex PCR, the TCRdb table keeps only in-frame clones and is missing some. This repertoire shows 30,000 to 35,000 clones, roughly 86% found once; its top ten account for roughly 1.6%. This CDR3 is built from 14 residues. With 5 bases removed from V and 2 bases from J, the gap between germline ends came to 13 bases. CDR1 SGHRS and CDR2 YFSETQ come from the germline V gene.

Sequencing used CD4+ T cells from PBMCs cultured with HCoV-NL63 spike peptides, obtained after COVID-19 vaccination. The clonotype comes from a human donor who received a COVID-19 vaccine. Some clones in this sample may be carry-over from other donors' samples. The V call is TRBV5-1, the J call TRBJ2-5, with TRBD1 as a possible D gene (6 bases). The DNA of the CDR3 is TGCGCCAGCAGTTCCGGACAGATTCAAGAGACCCAGTACTTC. Amino acid sequence: CASSSGQIQETQYF.